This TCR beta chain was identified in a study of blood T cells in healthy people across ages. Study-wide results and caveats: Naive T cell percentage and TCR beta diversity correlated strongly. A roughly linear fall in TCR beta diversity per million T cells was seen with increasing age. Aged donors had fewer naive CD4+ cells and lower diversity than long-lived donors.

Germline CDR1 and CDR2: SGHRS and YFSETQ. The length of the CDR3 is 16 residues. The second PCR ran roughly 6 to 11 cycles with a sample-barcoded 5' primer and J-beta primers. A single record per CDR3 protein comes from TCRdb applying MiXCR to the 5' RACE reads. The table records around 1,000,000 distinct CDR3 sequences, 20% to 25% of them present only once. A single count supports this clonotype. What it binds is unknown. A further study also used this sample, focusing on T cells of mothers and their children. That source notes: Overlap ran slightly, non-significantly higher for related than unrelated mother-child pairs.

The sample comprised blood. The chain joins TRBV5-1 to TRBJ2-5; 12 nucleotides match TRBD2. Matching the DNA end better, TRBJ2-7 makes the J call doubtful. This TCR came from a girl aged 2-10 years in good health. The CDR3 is CASSLAGGPSSYEQYF. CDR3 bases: TGCGCCAGCAGCCTAGCGGGAGGGCCCTCCTCCTACGAGCAGTACTTC.